These 27 T cell receptor beta chains were all obtained from the same sample, sequenced in a study of T cells in Graves' hyperthyroidism and ophthalmopathy. Amplified TCR beta CDR3 regions came from RNA transcripts. The HTBI set primed first-round TCR CDR3 RT-PCR. TCRdb ran MiXCR on the multiplex PCR reads and lists one entry per CDR3 protein. The table shows about 560,000 distinct CDR3 sequences, with approximately 15% occurring only once. Material for sequencing was blood. These receptors all come from a young woman with Graves' hyperthyroidism.

This clonotype was counted between two and nine times. A single base separates this from a much larger clone, so it may be a read error. This sequence joins TRBV27 and TRBJ2-7, with 8 bases fitting TRBD1. CDR1 is MNHEY, CDR2 SMNVEV, per germline (reference sequence). CDR3 size: 15 residues. Trimming cost V 3 bases and J 10 bases; bases outside gene matches: 14. CDR3 amino acids: CASSFFATGERDQYF. The CDR3 DNA sequence: TGTGCCAGCAGTTTCTTCGCGACAGGGGAACGCGACCAGTACTTC.

The V and J genes are TRBV19 and TRBJ2-2; TRBD1 is a possible D gene (5 bases). V lost 0 bases and J 6 bases, leaving 8 bases between the germline ends. The CDR3 spans 14 residues. CDR1 and CDR2 (germline): LNHDA, SQIVND (reference sequence). The CDR3 sequence: CASSIDPQAGELFF. The CDR3 region has the DNA TGTGCCAGTAGTATAGATCCACAGGCCGGGGAGCTGTTTTTT.

This clonotype was recorded at least ten times. The chain uses TRBV12-3 or TRBV12-4 and TRBJ1-1; 7 bases map to TRBD1. CDR3 length: 14 residues. V dropped 6 bases and J dropped 0; count of bases not matched to a gene: 4. CDR3 protein: CASRPTGLNTEAFF. CDR3 DNA sequence: TGTGCCAGCAGACCGACAGGGTTGAACACTGAAGCTTTCTTT.

The V and J genes are TRBV19 and TRBJ2-2; TRBD1 might be the D (6 bases). The ends were cut back, 4 bases at V and 7 bases at J, with 10 bases in the middle. The CDR3 has 13 amino acids. CDR1 is LNHDA and CDR2 is SQIVND in the germline V gene (reference sequence). The CDR3 sequence is CASSKQGGGELFF. CDR3 bases: TGTGCCAGTAGTAAACAGGGCGGCGGGGAGCTGTTTTTT.

The sample holds a few counts of this clonotype. CDR3 sequence reads: CASRNRVPYNEQFF. CDR3 DNA: TGTGCCAGCCGTAACCGCGTTCCGTACAATGAGCAGTTCTTC. V usage is TRBV2 and J usage is TRBJ2-1; D is ambiguous. This CDR3 spans 14 amino acids. V gave up 8 bases and J gave up 4 bases, with 15 bases separating them. Germline V gives CDR1 SNHLY, CDR2 FYNNEI.

This chain joins TRBV10-1 and TRBJ1-1; D might be TRBD1 (6 bases). The V end was cut by 0 bases, the J end by 4 bases, with 9 bases between. Germline lookup yields CDR1 WNHNN and CDR2 SYGVQD (reference sequence). The CDR3 contains 14 residues. The CDR3 is CASSESVRGTEAFF. The CDR3 bases are TGCGCCAGCAGTGAGTCGGTCAGGGGCACTGAAGCTTTCTTT.

Concerning this clonotype itself: A clone one base away is much larger, so this may be a read error. The DNA for the CDR3 is TGTACCAGCAGTGAAGACATTAGCGGGCGATACGAGCAGTACTTC. It translates to CTSSEDISGRYEQYF. This chain connects TRBV2 to TRBJ2-7, with 7 bases identical to TRBD2. CDR1 and CDR2 (germline): SNHLY, FYNNEI. This CDR3 is built from 15 residues.

The chain is built from TRBV3-1 and TRBJ2-1, with TRBD2 matching over 10 bases. From germline, CDR1 is LGHDT and CDR2 YNNKEL (reference sequence). The ends lost 2 bases at V and 4 bases at J; junction bases unmatched: 5. CDR3 length: 16 amino acids. CDR3: CASSQTGLAAYNEQFF. The CDR3 region has the DNA TGTGCCAGCAGCCAAACTGGACTAGCGGCTTACAATGAGCAGTTCTTC.

This clonotype has only a few counts. This sequence joins TRBV11-3 and TRBJ2-1; no definite D call. V lost 0 bases and J lost 15, with 12 bases in between. Germline CDR1 SGHNT, CDR2 YENEEA. The CDR3 sequence is 12 residues long. The CDR3 reads CASSLDPYGLFF. CDR3 DNA: TGTGCCAGCAGCTTAGATCCGTACGGTCTGTTCTTC.

This clonotype turned up a few times. V is TRBV6-2 or TRBV6-3 and J is TRBJ2-6; a possible D gene is TRBD2 (5 bases). V shed 7 bases and J shed 0 bases, with 10 bases lying between them. Per germline, CDR1 MNHEY and CDR2 SVGEGT. There are 15 residues in the CDR3. The CDR3 reads CASTRRDSGANVLTF. The CDR3 nucleotides are TGTGCCAGCACCAGACGGGACTCTGGGGCCAACGTCCTGACTTTC.

This chain uses TRBV7-2 with TRBJ1-5; a weak D match, TRBD1 (6 bases). V was clipped by 5 bases and J by 1 base, with 18 bases between them. The germline V gene encodes CDR1 SGHTA and CDR2 FQGNSA. This CDR3 region has 17 residues. Here the CDR3 reads CASSPGGLRISNQPQHF. The CDR3 coding sequence is TGTGCCAGCAGCCCCGGGGGCTTGAGAATAAGCAATCAGCCCCAGCATTTT.

This clonotype was picked up many times. The V call is TRBV12-3 or TRBV12-4, the J call TRBJ2-5, with a possible D match to TRBD2 (5 bases). The CDR3 has 18 residues. Trimming removed 5 bases at V and 0 bases at J, with 22 bases between. CDR3 region: CASSKTAVARADQETQYF. In DNA, the CDR3 is TGTGCCAGCAGTAAAACGGCGGTGGCTAGAGCGGACCAAGAGACCCAGTACTTC.

This clonotype was observed at least ten times. The V and J genes are TRBV2 and TRBJ2-5; 11 bases agree with TRBD2. This CDR3 comprises 15 residues. Germline CDR1 is SNHLY and CDR2 is FYNNEI. V was clipped by 2 bases and J by 12 bases; unmatched bases: 11. CDR3 sequence (DNA): TGTGCCAGCAGTGAACGGGAACTAGCGGGAGAGAAGGAGTACTTC. Protein product: CASSERELAGEKEYF.

The chain couples TRBV5-6 to TRBJ1-5; 7 nucleotides align to TRBD1. The CDR3 is 13 residues long. Per germline, CDR1 SGHDT and CDR2 YYEEEE. Germline trimming cut 2 bases from V and 6 bases from J; bases unmatched to any gene: 2. The CDR3 loop is CASSLTGAQPQHF. CDR3 nucleotides: TGTGCCAGCAGCTTAACAGGGGCTCAGCCCCAGCATTTT.

This chain connects TRBV6-1 to TRBJ2-1; tentative D call: TRBD2 (5 bases). Per the germline V gene, CDR1 is MNHNS and CDR2 is SASEGT. The CDR3 runs 13 residues. Trimming left V 2 bases short and J 10 bases short, with 12 bases between. CDR3 protein: CASSENWRAEQFF. The DNA for the CDR3 is TGTGCCAGCAGTGAAAATTGGCGGGCGGAGCAGTTCTTC.

This clonotype was seen at least ten times. CDR3 DNA: TGCAGTGCTTGGAAGGCCCGGGGGTTTGCTAGCACGTCCTACGAGCAGTACTTC. Its translation is CSAWKARGFASTSYEQYF. This chain uses TRBV20-1 with TRBJ2-7, with D perhaps TRBD2 (6 bases). The V and J ends lost 5 bases and 1 base respectively, with 27 bases between them. Per germline, CDR1 DFQATT and CDR2 SNEGSKA (reference sequence). The CDR3 has 18 amino acids.

This clonotype was picked up one time. The V call is TRBV19, the J call TRBJ2-3; D possibly corresponds to TRBD2 (5 bases). The CDR3 covers 15 residues. V was shortened by 8 bases and J by 1 base, with 16 bases between the two germline ends. Germline loops: CDR1 LNHDA, CDR2 SQIVND (reference sequence). CDR3: CASGPSGLGTDTQYF. CDR3 bases: TGTGCCAGTGGCCCTTCGGGGTTGGGCACAGATACGCAGTATTTT.

The V gene is TRBV7-9, the J gene TRBJ1-2; 7 nucleotides align to TRBD1. The CDR3 is made up of 15 amino acids. Germline V gives CDR1 SEHNR, CDR2 FQNEAQ (reference sequence). With 2 bases clipped from V and 4 bases from J, the junction kept 7 bases outside the gene matches. The CDR3 DNA follows: TGTGCCAGCAGCTTACTGACAGGGCCTGCCTATGGCTACACCTTC. This encodes CASSLLTGPAYGYTF.

In its sample, this clonotype was seen many times. The genes are TRBV2 and TRBJ2-4, with D perhaps matching TRBD2 (5 bases). Germline CDR1 and CDR2: SNHLY and FYNNEI. Trimming removed 5 bases from V and 6 bases from J, with 14 bases in between. The CDR3 sequence is 14 residues long. CDR3 region: CASSLEGRRNIQYF. Written as DNA, the CDR3 is TGTGCCAGCAGTTTAGAGGGCAGGCGAAACATTCAGTACTTC.

This clonotype was picked up many times. This chain links TRBV2 with TRBJ2-2; TRBD2 aligns across 9 bases. V was clipped by 5 bases and J by 4 bases; unmatched bases: 11. This CDR3 is 17 amino acids long. Germline lookup yields CDR1 SNHLY and CDR2 FYNNEI. CDR3 residues: CASSRRPSGTSTGELFF. The DNA for the CDR3 is TGTGCCAGCAGTCGCCGACCTAGCGGGACAAGCACCGGGGAGCTGTTTTTT.

The chain couples TRBV30 to TRBJ1-4; 10 nucleotides line up with TRBD1. Germline V CDR1 and CDR2: GTSNPN, SVGIG (reference sequence). The CDR3 has 14 residues. J lost 6 bases, V lost 0 bases, and 1 base had no gene match. CDR3 loop: CAWSVGTGDEKLFF. In DNA form, the CDR3 reads TGTGCCTGGAGTGTAGGGACAGGGGATGAAAAACTGTTTTTT.

This clonotype was detected only a few times. The chain couples TRBV18 to TRBJ2-7, with D unclear. The CDR3 consists of 17 residues. Trimming left V 3 bases short and J 0 bases short, with 18 bases between. Looked up from germline, CDR1 is KGHSH and CDR2 is LQKENI. This chain's CDR3 is CASSPIGLGFSSYEQYF. The DNA of the CDR3 is TGTGCCAGCTCACCTATTGGTTTGGGGTTCAGCTCCTACGAGCAGTACTTC.

This clonotype appeared many times. The chain combines TRBV12-3 or TRBV12-4 with TRBJ2-1, with TRBD1 matching over 9 bases. CDR3 size: 13 residues. With 5 bases clipped from V and 13 bases from J, the junction kept 9 bases outside the gene matches. The CDR3, as DNA: TGTGCCAGCAGTGTAGGGACAGGGAGAGAACAGTTCTTC. Translating gives CASSVGTGREQFF.

V usage is TRBV11-2 and J usage is TRBJ2-7, with D hard to call. The V end was cut by 5 bases, the J end by 0 bases, with 14 bases between. Per germline, CDR1 SGHAT and CDR2 FQNNGV. The CDR3 is 15 amino acids. CDR3 sequence (DNA): TGTGCCAGCAGCATGTCCGGGCCCCGCTCCTACGAGCAGTACTTC. This codes for CASSMSGPRSYEQYF.

This clonotype occurred many times. This chain connects TRBV18 to TRBJ2-7; 7 nucleotides match TRBD1. Germline V lookup: CDR1 KGHSH, CDR2 LQKENI. CDR3 size: 13 residues. V was clipped by 6 bases and J by 2 bases; unmatched bases: 4. This CDR3 is CASSHTGAYEQYF. CDR3 nucleotide sequence: TGTGCCAGCTCCCACACAGGGGCCTACGAGCAGTACTTC.

This clonotype was seen ten or more times. This chain connects TRBV11-2 to TRBJ2-2; 11 bases are a match to TRBD2. V gave up 5 bases and J gave up 3 bases; unmatched junction bases: 8. The CDR3 consists of 17 residues. Germline CDR1 reads SGHAT; CDR2 reads FQNNGV. This CDR3 reads CASSGSRLAGYTGELFF. DNA of the CDR3: TGTGCCAGCAGCGGATCAAGACTAGCGGGGTACACCGGGGAGCTGTTTTTT.

This clonotype was counted a few times. V and J are TRBV5-5 and TRBJ2-7; 8 bases match TRBD1. V lost 4 bases, J lost 7 bases, and 4 bases stayed unmatched. The CDR3 is 12 residues long. Looked up from germline, CDR1 is SGHKS and CDR2 is YYEKEE (reference sequence). In DNA form, the CDR3 reads TGTGCCAGCAGCCAGGGGGCAGGTGAGCAGTACTTC. This encodes CASSQGAGEQYF. Full variable domain (remainder filled in from reference TRBV5-5 and TRBJ2-7): DAGVTQSPTHLIKTRGQQVTLRCSPISGHKSVSWYQQVLGQGPQFIFQYYEKEERGRGNFPDRFSARQFPNYSSELNVNALLLGDSALYLCASSQGAGEQYFGPGTRLTVT.